These 2 T cell receptor beta chains were all obtained from the same sample, sequenced in a study of T cell clones after liver transplantation. Using immunoSEQ multiplex PCR, the repertoire was profiled, and TCRdb retains in-frame clones only, with some absent. The repertoire holds 55,000 to 70,000 clones, with over 90% as singletons. The material sequenced was CD4+ T cells from blood, taken less than 27 months after liver transplant. These receptor sequences come from a human patient who received a liver transplant. The graft donor may have given rise to some T cells.

The rearrangement joins TRBV7-9 to TRBJ2-1, with 10 nucleotides matching TRBD2. The CDR3 is made up of 16 amino acids. The trim removed 6 bases at V and 0 bases at J, leaving 5 bases unmatched. Germline V gene lookup returns CDR1 SEHNR and CDR2 FQNEAQ (reference sequence). Here the CDR3 reads CASSNPSGGSYNEQFF. DNA of the CDR3: TGTGCCAGCAGTAACCCTAGCGGGGGCTCCTACAATGAGCAGTTCTTC.

CDR3 bases: TGTGCCAGCAGTGGAGAGGGGGGAGCCTACGAGCAGTACTTC. Its translation: CASSGEGGAYEQYF. This sequence joins TRBV2 and TRBJ2-7; perhaps D is TRBD1 or TRBD2 (6 bases each). The CDR3 loop spans 14 amino acids. V lost 4 bases and J lost 2, with 12 bases in between. CDR1 and CDR2 from the germline V gene are SNHLY and FYNNEI.